This T cell receptor beta chain appears in the sequencing data of a study of shared clonotypes between healthy human individuals. Findings and caveats of the study: At large depth, rarefaction still showed sorted-subset sequencing to be incomplete.

Using immunoSEQ multiplex PCR, the repertoire was profiled, and TCRdb retains in-frame clones only, with some absent. The repertoire has about 2,100,000 clones, 85% to 95% of them found once; the top ten carry 1.7%. On this clone: Its antigen remains unidentified.

After removal of 5 bases from V and 9 bases from J, the junction contained 3 bases not matched to a gene. This CDR3 comprises 12 residues. Germline values: CDR1 MNHEY, CDR2 SMNVEV (reference sequence). CD45RO negativity and positive selection for CCR7 defined naive CD8 cells, a population that excluded terminally differentiated effector memory CD45RA+ cells. The chain joins TRBV27 to TRBJ2-1; 8 bases fit TRBD1. The sequence came from a man aged 18 to 30 in good health. Some clones in this sample may be carry-over from other donors' samples. The sample taken for sequencing was naive CD8+ T cells from PBMCs. In DNA form, the CDR3 reads TGTGCCAGCAGTATCGACAGGGGTGAGCAGTTCTTC. As protein: CASSIDRGEQFF.